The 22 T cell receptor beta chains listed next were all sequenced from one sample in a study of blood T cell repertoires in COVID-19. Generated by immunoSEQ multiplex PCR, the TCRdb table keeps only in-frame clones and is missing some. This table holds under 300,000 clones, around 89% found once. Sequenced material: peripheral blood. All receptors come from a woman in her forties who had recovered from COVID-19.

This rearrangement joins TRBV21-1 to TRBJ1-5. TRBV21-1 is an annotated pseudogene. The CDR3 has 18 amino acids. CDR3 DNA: TGTGCCAGCATCACGGCGGGACCGAGGTACCTTAGCAATCAGCCCCAGCATTTT. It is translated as CASITAGPRYLSNQPQHF.

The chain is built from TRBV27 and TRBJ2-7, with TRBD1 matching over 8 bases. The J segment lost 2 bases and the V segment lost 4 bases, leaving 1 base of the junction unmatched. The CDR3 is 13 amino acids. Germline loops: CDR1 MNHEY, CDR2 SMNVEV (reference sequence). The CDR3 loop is CASSSTGAYEQYF. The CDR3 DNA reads TGTGCCAGCAGTTCGACAGGGGCCTACGAGCAGTACTTC.

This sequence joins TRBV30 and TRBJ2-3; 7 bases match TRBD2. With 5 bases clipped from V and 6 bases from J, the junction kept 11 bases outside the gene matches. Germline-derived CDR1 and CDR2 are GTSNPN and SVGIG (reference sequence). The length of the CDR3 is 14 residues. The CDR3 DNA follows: TGTGCCTGGGGCAGGGAGGGCCCGGGGGATACGCAGTATTTT. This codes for CAWGREGPGDTQYF. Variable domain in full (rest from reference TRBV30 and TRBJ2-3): SQTIHQWPATLVQPVGSPLSLECTVEGTSNPNLYWYRQAAGRGLQLLFYSVGIGQISSEVPQNLSASRPQDRQFILSSKKLLLSDSGFYLCAWGREGPGDTQYFGPGTRLTVL.

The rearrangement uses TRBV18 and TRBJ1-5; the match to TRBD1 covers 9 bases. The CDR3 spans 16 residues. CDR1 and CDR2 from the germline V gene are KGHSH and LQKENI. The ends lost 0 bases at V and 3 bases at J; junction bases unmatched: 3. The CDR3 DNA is TGTGCCAGCTCACCACCGGGACAGGGACCCAATCAGCCCCAGCATTTT. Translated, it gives CASSPPGQGPNQPQHF. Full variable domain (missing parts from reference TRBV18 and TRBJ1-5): NAGVMQNPRHLVRRRGQEARLRCSPMKGHSHVYWYRQLPEEGLKFMVYLQKENIIDESGMPKERFSAEFPKEGPSILRIQQVVRGDSAAYFCASSPPGQGPNQPQHFGDGTRLSIL.

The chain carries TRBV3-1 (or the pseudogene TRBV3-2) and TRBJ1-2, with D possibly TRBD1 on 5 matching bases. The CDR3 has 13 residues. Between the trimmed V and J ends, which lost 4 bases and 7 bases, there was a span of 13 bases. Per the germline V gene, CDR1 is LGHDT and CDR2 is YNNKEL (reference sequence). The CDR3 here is CASSPRQGTGYTF. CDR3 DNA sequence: TGTGCCAGCAGCCCCCGGCAGGGCACTGGCTACACCTTC.

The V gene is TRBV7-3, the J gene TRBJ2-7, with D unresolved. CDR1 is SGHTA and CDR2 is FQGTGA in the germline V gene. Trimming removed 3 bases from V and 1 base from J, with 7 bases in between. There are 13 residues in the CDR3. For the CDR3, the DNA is TGTGCCAGCAGCTTGGCCTTTTCCTACGAGCAGTACTTC. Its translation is CASSLAFSYEQYF. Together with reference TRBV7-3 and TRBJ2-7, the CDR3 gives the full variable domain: GAGVSQTPSNKVTEKGKYVELRCDPISGHTALYWYRQSLGQGPEFLIYFQGTGAADDSGLPNDRFFAVRPEGSVSTLKIQRTERGDSAVYLCASSLAFSYEQYFGPGTRLTVT.

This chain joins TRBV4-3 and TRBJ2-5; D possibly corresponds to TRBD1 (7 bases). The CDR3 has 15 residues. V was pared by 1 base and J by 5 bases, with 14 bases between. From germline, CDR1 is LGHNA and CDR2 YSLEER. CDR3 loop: CASSQGGGRGETQYF. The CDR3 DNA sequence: TGCGCCAGCAGCCAAGGAGGGGGCCGGGGGGAGACCCAGTACTTC.

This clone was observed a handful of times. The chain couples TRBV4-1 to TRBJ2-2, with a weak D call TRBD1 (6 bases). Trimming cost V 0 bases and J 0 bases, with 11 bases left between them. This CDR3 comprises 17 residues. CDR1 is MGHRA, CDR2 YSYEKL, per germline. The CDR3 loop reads CASSQEARQANTGELFF. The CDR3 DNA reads TGCGCCAGCAGCCAAGAAGCTCGACAGGCGAACACCGGGGAGCTGTTTTTT.

CDR3 DNA sequence: TGTGCCAGCAGTGATTTGGTAGGGCGGGGCTCTGGGGCCAACGTCCTGACTTTC. This codes for CASSDLVGRGSGANVLTF. The chain employs TRBV2 and TRBJ2-6; D is perhaps TRBD2 (6 bases). Trimming left V 3 bases short and J 0 bases short, with 15 bases between. The CDR3 sequence is 18 residues long. Germline CDR1 reads SNHLY; CDR2 reads FYNNEI.

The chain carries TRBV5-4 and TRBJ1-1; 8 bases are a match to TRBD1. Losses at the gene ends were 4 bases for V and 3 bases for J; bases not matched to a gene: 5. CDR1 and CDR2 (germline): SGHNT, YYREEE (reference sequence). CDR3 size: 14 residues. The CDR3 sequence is CASSPKTGDTEAFF. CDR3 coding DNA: TGTGCCAGCAGCCCAAAGACAGGGGACACTGAAGCTTTCTTT. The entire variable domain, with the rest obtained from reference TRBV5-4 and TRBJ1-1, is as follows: ETGVTQSPTHLIKTRGQQVTLRCSSQSGHNTVSWYQQALGQGPQFIFQYYREEENGRGNFPPRFSGLQFPNYSSELNVNALELDDSALYLCASSPKTGDTEAFFGQGTRLTVV.

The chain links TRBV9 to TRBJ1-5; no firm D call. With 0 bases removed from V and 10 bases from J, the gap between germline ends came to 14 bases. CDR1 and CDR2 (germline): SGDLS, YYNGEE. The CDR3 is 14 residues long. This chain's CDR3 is CASSVAAVQAPQHF. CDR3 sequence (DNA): TGTGCCAGCAGCGTAGCGGCCGTGCAGGCCCCCCAGCATTTT.

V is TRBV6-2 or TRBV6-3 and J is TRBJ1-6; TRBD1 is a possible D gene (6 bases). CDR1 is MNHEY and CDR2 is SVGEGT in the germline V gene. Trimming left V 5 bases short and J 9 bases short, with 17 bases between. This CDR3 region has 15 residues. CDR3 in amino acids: CASSAARTASSPLHF. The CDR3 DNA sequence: TGTGCCAGCAGTGCCGCCCGGACAGCCAGTTCACCCCTCCACTTT.

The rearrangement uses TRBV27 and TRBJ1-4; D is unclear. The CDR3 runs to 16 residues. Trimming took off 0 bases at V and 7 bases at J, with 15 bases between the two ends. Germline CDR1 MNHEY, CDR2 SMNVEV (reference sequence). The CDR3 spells CASSLSMSRSGEKLFF. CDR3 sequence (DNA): TGTGCCAGCAGTTTATCGATGTCGCGCAGCGGTGAAAAACTGTTTTTT. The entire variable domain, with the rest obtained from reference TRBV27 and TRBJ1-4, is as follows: EAQVTQNPRYLITVTGKKLTVTCSQNMNHEYMSWYRQDPGLGLRQIYYSMNVEVTDKGDVPEGYKVSRKEKRNFPLILESPSPNQTSLYFCASSLSMSRSGEKLFFGSGTQLSVL.

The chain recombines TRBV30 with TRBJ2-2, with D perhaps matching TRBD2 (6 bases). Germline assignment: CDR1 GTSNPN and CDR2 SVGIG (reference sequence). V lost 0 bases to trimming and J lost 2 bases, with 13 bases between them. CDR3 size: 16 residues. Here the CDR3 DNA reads TGTGCCTGGAGTGTATTCCCGGGACTTAACACCGGGGAGCTGTTTTTT. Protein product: CAWSVFPGLNTGELFF.

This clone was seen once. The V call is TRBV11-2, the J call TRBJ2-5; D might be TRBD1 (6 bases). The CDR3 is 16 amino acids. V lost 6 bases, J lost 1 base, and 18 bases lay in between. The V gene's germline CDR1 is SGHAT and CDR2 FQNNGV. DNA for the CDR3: TGTGCCAGCAGTCTAGGCTTGGGGGCAGTCCAAGAGACCCAGTACTTC. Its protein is CASSLGLGAVQETQYF.

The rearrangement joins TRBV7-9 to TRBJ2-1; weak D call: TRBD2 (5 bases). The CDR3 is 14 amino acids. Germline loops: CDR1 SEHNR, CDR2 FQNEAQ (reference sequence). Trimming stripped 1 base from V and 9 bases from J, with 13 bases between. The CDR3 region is CASSLEGGRGEQFF. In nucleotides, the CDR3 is TGTGCCAGCAGCTTAGAGGGTGGCCGGGGTGAGCAGTTCTTC.

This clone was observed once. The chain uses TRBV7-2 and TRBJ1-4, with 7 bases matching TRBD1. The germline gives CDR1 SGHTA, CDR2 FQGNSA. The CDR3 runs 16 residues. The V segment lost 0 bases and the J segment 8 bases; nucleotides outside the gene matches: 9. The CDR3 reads CASSLARQGIGEKLFF. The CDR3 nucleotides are TGTGCCAGCAGCTTAGCACGACAGGGCATCGGGGAAAAACTGTTTTTT.

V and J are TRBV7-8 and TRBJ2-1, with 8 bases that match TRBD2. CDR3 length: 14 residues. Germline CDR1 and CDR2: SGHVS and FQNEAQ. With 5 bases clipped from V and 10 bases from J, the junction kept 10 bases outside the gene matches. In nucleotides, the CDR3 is TGTGCCAGCAGCCGAGACCCGGGACTAGGGGAGCAGTTCTTC. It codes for CASSRDPGLGEQFF. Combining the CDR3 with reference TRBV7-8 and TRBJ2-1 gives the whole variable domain GAGVSQSPRYKVAKRGQDVALRCDPISGHVSLFWYQQALGQGPEFLTYFQNEAQLDKSGLPSDRFFAERPEGSVSTLKIQRTQQEDSAVYLCASSRDPGLGEQFFGPGTRLTVL.

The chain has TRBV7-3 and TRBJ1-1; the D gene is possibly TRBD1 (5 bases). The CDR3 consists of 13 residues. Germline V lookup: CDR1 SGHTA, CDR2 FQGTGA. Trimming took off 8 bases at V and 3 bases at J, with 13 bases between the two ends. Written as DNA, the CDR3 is TGTGCCAGCTCGCGGGGCTCGGACACTGAAGCTTTCTTT. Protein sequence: CASSRGSDTEAFF.

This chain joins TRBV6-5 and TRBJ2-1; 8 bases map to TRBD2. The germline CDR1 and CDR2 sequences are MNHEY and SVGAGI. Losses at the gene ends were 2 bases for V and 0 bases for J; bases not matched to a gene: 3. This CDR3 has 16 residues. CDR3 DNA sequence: TGTGCCAGCAGTTACACCAGCGGGAGCTCCTACAATGAGCAGTTCTTC. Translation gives CASSYTSGSSYNEQFF.

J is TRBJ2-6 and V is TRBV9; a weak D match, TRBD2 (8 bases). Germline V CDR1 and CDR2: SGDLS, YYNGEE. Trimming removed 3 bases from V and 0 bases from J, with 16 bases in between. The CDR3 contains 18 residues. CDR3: CASSAGGTAPSGANVLTF. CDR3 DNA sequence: TGTGCCAGCAGCGCGGGGGGGACAGCTCCCTCTGGGGCCAACGTCCTGACTTTC.

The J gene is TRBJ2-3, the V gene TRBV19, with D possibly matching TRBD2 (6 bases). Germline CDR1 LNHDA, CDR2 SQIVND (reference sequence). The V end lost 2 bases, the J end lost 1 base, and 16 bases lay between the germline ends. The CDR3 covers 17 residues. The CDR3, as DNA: TGTGCCAGTAGTATAAGTTCGGGCGGGGAACGCACAGATACGCAGTATTTT. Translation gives CASSISSGGERTDTQYF.